The clone carrying this T cell receptor beta chain occurred many times. Through Arm-PCR of CDR3 regions and iRepertoire HTBI primers, TCR beta libraries were built. TCRdb independently ran MiXCR on the multiplex PCR reads; one entry per CDR3 protein. This sample has some 600,000 distinct CDR3 sequences, with 15% to 20% found just once. As for time point: newly diagnosed GD, antithyroid drugs for less than 3 months. Following extraction of RNA from PBMCs, that RNA was used to make the TCR library. This sample was taken from a study of regulatory T cells in long-lasting Graves disease. The ends were cut back, 5 bases at V and 0 bases at J, with 9 bases in the middle. CDR1 and CDR2 (germline): DFQATT, SNEGSKA (reference sequence). This CDR3 has 13 residues. This sample was shared with a second study, whose subject was T cells in Graves' hyperthyroidism and ophthalmopathy. That work adds: A model of 13 V-J features distinguished ophthalmopathy from stable hyperthyroidism.

The specimen was peripheral blood mononuclear cells (PBMCs), collected at new diagnosis, from a patient treated with antithyroid drugs. The clonotype was recovered from a man between 18 and 35 years old with Graves disease. The V and J genes are TRBV20-1 and TRBJ2-3, with unresolved D. The CDR3 DNA sequence: TGCAGTGCTCGCCCTCTTAGCACAGATACGCAGTATTTT. This codes for CSARPLSTDTQYF.